These T cell receptor beta chains were read from a single sample in a study of blood T cells in healthy people across ages. TCRdb itself ran the 5' RACE reads through MiXCR, one entry per CDR3 protein. The sample contains 870,000 or so distinct CDR3 sequences, 25% to 30% of which appear only once. Sequenced: blood. The receptors originated from an elderly woman in good health. Each CDR3 is given without its conserved first and last residue.

v_call cdr3_aa
TRBV9 ASSVDGLHIKPQH
TRBV18 ASSPAGGRWEQY
TRBV29-1 SVERQGHTDTQY
TRBV10-3 AISEAGSNQPQH
TRBV20-1 SASSRGQFRKETQY
TRBV20-1 SARDRTRRVLAQY
TRBV3-1 ASSLTSGGPSYEQY
TRBV6-2/TRBV6-3 ASRSGQPYGYT
TRBV3-1 ASSQVNGYT
TRBV20-1 SGVDRPLETQY
TRBV29-1 SVADLQPENIQY
TRBV5-6 ASSPKVGRSYEQY
TRBV7-2 ASSLEQDHYEQY
TRBV5-1 ASTLENTREQY
TRBV6-6 ASSYRTGPLVKTQY
TRBV18 ASSFGAPYEQY
TRBV6-6 ASSYSNAVSYEQY
TRBV28 ASSSRRVGNEKLF
TRBV7-2 ASSLGMTSPYEQY
TRBV27 ASSFAGRKGNGYT
TRBV18 ASSPGSNYGYT
TRBV7-2 ASSSLLASNEQF
TRBV4-3 ASSQATGGLSSYEQY
TRBV15 ATSRGSESQADTQY
TRBV6-6 ASRTGLYNEQF
TRBV9 ASSTSLELSYNEQF
TRBV20-1 SAATGITAEAF
TRBV4-3 ASSLTTGGSYEQY
TRBV6-5 ASTPNGLQYQETQY
TRBV20-1 SARVGAGEESPLH
TRBV7-2 ASSRRGGQGTYEQY
TRBV29-1 SGTTGTQQQETQY
TRBV14 ASSQLGGLYEKLF
TRBV6-1 ASSEAALRAGTDTQY
TRBV20-1 SARSQTGLRPYEQY
TRBV6-5 ASRTSAKNIQY
TRBV12-3/TRBV12-4 ASSFRGRGQPQH
TRBV9 ASSTTGRSRETQY
TRBV20-1 SARDRTASTDTQY
TRBV28 ASSFSGDSYEQY
TRBV5-1 ASSWDVVYYEQF
TRBV5-6 ASSLGVLAGTETQY
TRBV4-3 ASSPGQGGHNEQF
TRBV21-1 ASSKVALDRATDTQY
TRBV20-1 SASRQGAGKNIQY
TRBV20-1 SAWTSLNYNEQF
TRBV7-2 ASSLGVRQAVEGYT
TRBV4-2 ASSQELAIGGNTDTQY
TRBV6-2/TRBV6-3 ASSIHKVNTEAF
TRBV5-1 ASSLTAGQYNYGYT
TRBV12-3/TRBV12-4 ASSFGGSWGYT
TRBV4-3 ASRTGEYTGELF
TRBV6-1 ASSVPAFGSEQY